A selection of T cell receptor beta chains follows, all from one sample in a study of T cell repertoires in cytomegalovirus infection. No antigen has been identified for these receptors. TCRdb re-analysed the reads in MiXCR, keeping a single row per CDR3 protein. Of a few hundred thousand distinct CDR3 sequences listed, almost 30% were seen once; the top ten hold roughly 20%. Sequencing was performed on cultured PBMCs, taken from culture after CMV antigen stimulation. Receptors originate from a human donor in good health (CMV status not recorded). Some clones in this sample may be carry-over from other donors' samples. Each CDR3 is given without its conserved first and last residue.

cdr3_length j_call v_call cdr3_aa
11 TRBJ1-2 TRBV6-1 ASSDRGLDGYT
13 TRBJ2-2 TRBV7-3 ASSLMDRETGELF
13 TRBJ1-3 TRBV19 ASSMGTGPGNTIY
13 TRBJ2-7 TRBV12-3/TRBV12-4 ASSPGVLDSYEQY
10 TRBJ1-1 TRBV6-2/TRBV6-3 ASSSRGPEAF
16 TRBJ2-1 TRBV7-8 ASSPSRRGRSSYNEQF
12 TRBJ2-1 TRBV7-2 ASSFTGWSDEQF
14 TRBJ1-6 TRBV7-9 ASSSQGALENSPLH
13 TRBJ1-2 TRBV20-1 SARVVGQPNYGYT
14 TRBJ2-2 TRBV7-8 ARSLMAGANTGELF
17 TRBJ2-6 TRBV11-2 ASSLAGIAGDGGANVLT
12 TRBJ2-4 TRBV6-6 ASSPVGGSNIQY
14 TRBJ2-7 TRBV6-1 ASTTNRDRGGTEQY
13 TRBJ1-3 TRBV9 ASSFREDSGNTIY
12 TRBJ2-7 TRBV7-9 ASSPTGPTYEQY
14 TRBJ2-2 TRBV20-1 SARVHTGGNTGELF
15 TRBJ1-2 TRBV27 ASSLSFGDTPNYGYT
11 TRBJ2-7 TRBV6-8 ASTSGFPYEQY
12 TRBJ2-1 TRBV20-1 SAARQGGRNEQF
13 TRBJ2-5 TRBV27 ASSLKGGLQETQY
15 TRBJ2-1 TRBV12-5 ASGLVWDRDVYNEQF
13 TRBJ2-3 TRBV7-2 ASSLEAGGQDTQY
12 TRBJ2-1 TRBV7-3 ASSTGLTGSEQF
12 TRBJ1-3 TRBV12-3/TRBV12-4 ASSFVLTGNTIY
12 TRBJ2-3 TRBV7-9 ASSPGRSTDTQY